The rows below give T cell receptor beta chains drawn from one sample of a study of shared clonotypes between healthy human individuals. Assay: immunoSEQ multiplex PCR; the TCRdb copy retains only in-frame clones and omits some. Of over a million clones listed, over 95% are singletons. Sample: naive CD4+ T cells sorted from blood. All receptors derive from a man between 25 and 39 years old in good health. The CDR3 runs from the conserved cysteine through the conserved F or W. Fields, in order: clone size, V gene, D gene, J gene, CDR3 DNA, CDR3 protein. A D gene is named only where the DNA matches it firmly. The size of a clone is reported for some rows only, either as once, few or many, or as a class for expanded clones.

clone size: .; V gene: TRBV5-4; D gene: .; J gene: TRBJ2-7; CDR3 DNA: TGTGCCAGCAGCCCCGGGGAGCTATCCTACGAGCAGTACTTC; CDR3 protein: CASSPGELSYEQYF
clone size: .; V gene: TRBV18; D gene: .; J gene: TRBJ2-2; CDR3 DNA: TGTGCCAGCTCATCTCTATCGGAGAGCACCGGGGAGCTGTTTTTT; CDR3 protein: CASSSLSESTGELFF
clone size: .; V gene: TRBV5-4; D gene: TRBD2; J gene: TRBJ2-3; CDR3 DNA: TGTGCCAGCAGCTTACTAGCGGGAGGGGATTACCCAGATACGCAGTATTTT; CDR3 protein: CASSLLAGGDYPDTQYF
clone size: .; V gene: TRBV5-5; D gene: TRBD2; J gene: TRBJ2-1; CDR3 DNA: TGTGCCAGCAGCTTGGGACTAGCGGCTCGCTCCTACAATGAGCAGTTCTTC; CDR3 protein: CASSLGLAARSYNEQFF
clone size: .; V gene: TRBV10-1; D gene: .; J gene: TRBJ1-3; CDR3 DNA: TGCGCCAGCAGTCCGACTCTCTCTGGAAACACCATATATTTT; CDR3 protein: CASSPTLSGNTIYF
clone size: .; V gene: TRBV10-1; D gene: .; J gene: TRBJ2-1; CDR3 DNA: TGCGCCAGCAGCGACTTTACCCGTACCTACAATGAGCAGTTCTTC; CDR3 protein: CASSDFTRTYNEQFF
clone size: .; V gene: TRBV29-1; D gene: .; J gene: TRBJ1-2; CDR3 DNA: TGCAGCGTTGAAATGTACTATGGCTACACCTTC; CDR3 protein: CSVEMYYGYTF
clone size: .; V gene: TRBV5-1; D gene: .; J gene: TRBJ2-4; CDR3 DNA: TGCGCCAGCAGCTCGTTAGACAGGAGCAAAAACATTCAGTACTTC; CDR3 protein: CASSSLDRSKNIQYF
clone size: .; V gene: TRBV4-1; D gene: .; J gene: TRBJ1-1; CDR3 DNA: TGCGCCAGCAGCCAACGATTTATGAACACTGAAGCTTTCTTT; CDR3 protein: CASSQRFMNTEAFF
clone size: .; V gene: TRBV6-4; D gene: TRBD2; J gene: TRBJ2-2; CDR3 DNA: TGTGCCAGTCGCACCGGGACTAGCGGGAGCACCGGGGAGCTGTTTTTT; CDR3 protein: CASRTGTSGSTGELFF
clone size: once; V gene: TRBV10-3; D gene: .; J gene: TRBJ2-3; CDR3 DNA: TGTGCCATCAGTGAGCGACTAGCAGATACGCAGTATTTT; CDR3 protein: CAISERLADTQYF
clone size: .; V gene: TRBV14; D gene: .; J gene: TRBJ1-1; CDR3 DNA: TGTGCCAGCAGCCAAATGTCAGTTCTTAACACTGAAGCTTTCTTT; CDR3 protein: CASSQMSVLNTEAFF
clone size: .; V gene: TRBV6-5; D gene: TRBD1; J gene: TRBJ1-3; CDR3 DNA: TGTGCCAGCAGTTTGACGACAGGGGCTGGAAACACCATATATTTT; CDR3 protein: CASSLTTGAGNTIYF
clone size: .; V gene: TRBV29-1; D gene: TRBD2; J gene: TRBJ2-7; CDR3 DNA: TGCAGCGTTGAAATACTAGCGGGAGGATACGAGCAGTACTTC; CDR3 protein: CSVEILAGGYEQYF
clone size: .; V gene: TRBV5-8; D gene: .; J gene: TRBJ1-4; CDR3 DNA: TGTGCCAGCAGCCGCGGTGGGGGCTATGAAAAACTGTTTTTT; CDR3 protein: CASSRGGGYEKLFF
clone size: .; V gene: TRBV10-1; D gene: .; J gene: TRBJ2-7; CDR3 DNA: TGCGCCAGCAGCGAGGGACACCCCTACGAGCAGTACTTC; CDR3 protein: CASSEGHPYEQYF
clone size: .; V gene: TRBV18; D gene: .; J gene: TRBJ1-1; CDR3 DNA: TGTGCCAGCTCACCTTTCGACAGTTCCCTAGGCACTGAAGCTTTCTTT; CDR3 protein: CASSPFDSSLGTEAFF
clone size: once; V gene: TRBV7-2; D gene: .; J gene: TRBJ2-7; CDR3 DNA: TGTGCCAGCAGCTTAGGAGTTCTACCCACCTACGAGCAGTACTTC; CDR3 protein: CASSLGVLPTYEQYF
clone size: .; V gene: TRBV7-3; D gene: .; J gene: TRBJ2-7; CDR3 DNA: TGTGCCAGCAGCTCCTCCTCTAGTCACGAGCAGTACTTC; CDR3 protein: CASSSSSSHEQYF
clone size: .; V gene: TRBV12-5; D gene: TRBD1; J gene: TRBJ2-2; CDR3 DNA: TGTGCTAGTGGTTTGGTACCCCTCGGACAGGGGAGGATCTACACCGGGGAGCTGTTTTTT; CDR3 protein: CASGLVPLGQGRIYTGELFF
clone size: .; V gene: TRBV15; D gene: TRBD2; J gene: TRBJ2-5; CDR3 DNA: TGTGCCACCAGCAGAGATAGAGGTAGCGGGGCCCAAGAGACCCAGTACTTC; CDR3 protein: CATSRDRGSGAQETQYF
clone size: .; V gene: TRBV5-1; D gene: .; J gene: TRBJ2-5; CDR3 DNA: TGCGCCAGCAGCCTGGGGACTGCCGAGGAGGAGACCCAGTACTTC; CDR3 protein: CASSLGTAEEETQYF
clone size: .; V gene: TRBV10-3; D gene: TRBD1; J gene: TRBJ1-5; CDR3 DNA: TGTGCCAGCGGGACAGGCGGCAATCAGCCCCAGCATTTT; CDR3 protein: CASGTGGNQPQHF
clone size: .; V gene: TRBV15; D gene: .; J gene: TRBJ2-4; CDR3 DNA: TGTGCCACCAGCAGAGATGAGCTGTTAGCCAAAAACATTCAGTACTTC; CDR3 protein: CATSRDELLAKNIQYF
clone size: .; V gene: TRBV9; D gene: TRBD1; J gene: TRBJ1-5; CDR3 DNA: TGTGCCAGCAGCGAGGGGACAGGGGGCGCCGGGGGCAATCAGCCCCAGCATTTT; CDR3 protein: CASSEGTGGAGGNQPQHF
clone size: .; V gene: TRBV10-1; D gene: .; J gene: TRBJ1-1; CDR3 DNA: TGCGCCAGCAGTGACCTAGCCGAGACCAAGGGGACTGAAGCTTTCTTT; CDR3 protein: CASSDLAETKGTEAFF
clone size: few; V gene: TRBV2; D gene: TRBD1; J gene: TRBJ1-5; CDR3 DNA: TGTGCCAGCAGTTTGGGACAGGAACTGGGGCAGCCCCAGCATTTT; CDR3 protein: CASSLGQELGQPQHF
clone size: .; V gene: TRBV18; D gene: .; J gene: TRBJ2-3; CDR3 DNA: TGTGCCAGCTCACTCCCAGATACGCAGTATTTT; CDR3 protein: CASSLPDTQYF
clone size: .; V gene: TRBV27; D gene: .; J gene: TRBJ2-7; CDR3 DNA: TGTGCCAGCGGAAGATACAGCCACTACGAGCAGTACTTC; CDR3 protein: CASGRYSHYEQYF
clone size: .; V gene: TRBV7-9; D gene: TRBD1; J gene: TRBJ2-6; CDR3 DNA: TGTGCCAGCAGCTTCTCGACAGGGGATAACTCTGGGGCCAACGTCCTGACTTTC; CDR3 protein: CASSFSTGDNSGANVLTF
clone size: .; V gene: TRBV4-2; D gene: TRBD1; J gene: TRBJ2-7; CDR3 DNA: TGTGCCAGCAGCCAAGATGTCCCCCACAGGGGTCAAACCTACGAGCAGTACTTC; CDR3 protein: CASSQDVPHRGQTYEQYF
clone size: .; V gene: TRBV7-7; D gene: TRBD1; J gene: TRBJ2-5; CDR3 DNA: TGTGCTAGCAGCGCCCGGACAGGGAGAGAGACCCAGTACTTC; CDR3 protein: CASSARTGRETQYF
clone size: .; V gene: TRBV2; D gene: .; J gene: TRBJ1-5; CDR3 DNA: TGTGCCAGCAGTAAAGAGGGGGAACAGCCCCAGCATTTT; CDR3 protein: CASSKEGEQPQHF
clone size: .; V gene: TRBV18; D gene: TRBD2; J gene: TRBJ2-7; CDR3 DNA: TGTGCCAGCTCACCACTTCCGGGAAGGGGACTAGCGGGGGCCTACGAGCAGTACTTC; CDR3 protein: CASSPLPGRGLAGAYEQYF
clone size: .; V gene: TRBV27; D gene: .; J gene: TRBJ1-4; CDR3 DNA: TGTGCCAGCAGTTCCCACAGACCTAATGAAAAACTGTTTTTT; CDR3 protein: CASSSHRPNEKLFF
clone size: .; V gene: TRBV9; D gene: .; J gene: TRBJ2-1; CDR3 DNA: TGTGCCAGCAGCGTAGAGGGCTCCTACAATGAGCAGTTCTTC; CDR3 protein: CASSVEGSYNEQFF
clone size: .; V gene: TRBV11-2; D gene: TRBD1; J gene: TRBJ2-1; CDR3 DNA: TGTGCCAGCAGCTTAGGGACAGGTACCAACAATGAGCAGTTCTTC; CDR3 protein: CASSLGTGTNNEQFF
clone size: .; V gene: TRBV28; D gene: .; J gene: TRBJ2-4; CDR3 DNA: TGTGCCAGCCATGAGGGGCTAGCCAAAAACATTCAGTACTTC; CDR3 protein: CASHEGLAKNIQYF
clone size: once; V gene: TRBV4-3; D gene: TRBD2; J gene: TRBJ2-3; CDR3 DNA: TGCGCCAGCAGCCAAGATAAGGATAGCGGGAGTTATACAGATACGCAGTATTTT; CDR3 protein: CASSQDKDSGSYTDTQYF
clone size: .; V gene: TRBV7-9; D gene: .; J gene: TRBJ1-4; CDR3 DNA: TGTGCCAGCAGCTTAGCCATTAGAGCCGGAAGGGAAAAACTGTTTTTT; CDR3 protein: CASSLAIRAGREKLFF
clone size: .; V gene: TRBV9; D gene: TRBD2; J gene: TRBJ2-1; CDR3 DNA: TGTGCCAGCAGCACTAGCGGGGAATCCTACAATGAGCAGTTCTTC; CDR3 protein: CASSTSGESYNEQFF
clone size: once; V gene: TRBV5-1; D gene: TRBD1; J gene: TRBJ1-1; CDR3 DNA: TGCGCCAGCAGCTTGGAAGGGACAGGGAATTGGAACACTGAAGCTTTCTTT; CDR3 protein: CASSLEGTGNWNTEAFF
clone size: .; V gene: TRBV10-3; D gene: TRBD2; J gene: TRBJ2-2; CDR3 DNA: TGTGCCATCACCCAACTAGCGGGTCTGGACGGGGAGCTGTTTTTT; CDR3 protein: CAITQLAGLDGELFF
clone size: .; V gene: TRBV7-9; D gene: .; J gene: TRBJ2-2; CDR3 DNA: TGTGCCAGCAGCGATGACACCGGGGAGCTGTTTTTT; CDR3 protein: CASSDDTGELFF
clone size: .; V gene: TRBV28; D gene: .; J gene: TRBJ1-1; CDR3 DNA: TGTGCCAGCAGGGAGGGGACCGCTGAAGCTTTCTTT; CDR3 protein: CASREGTAEAFF
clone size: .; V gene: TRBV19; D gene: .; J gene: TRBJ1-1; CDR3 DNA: TGTGCCAGTAGTGTGACAGCAATGAACACTGAAGCTTTCTTT; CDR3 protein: CASSVTAMNTEAFF